The rows below give T cell receptor beta chains drawn from one sample of a study of blood T cell repertoires in COVID-19. Clones were sequenced by immunoSEQ multiplex PCR, and TCRdb holds only the in-frame ones, with some missing. The table shows 23,000 or so clones, with 80% to 90% occurring only once. Sequencing was done on a sample of peripheral blood. The receptors were sampled from a man in his fifties with active COVID-19. CDR3s include the opening cysteine and the closing phenylalanine or tryptophan. The D gene is left open where the match is weak. Size is omitted from some rows. Given values are once, few, many or a class for expanded clones.

d_call: -
clone_size: -
j_call: TRBJ2-5
v_call: TRBV4-2
cdr3_nt: TGTGCCAGCAGCCCCGTAGGCGGGCAAGAGACCCAGTACTTC
cdr3_aa: CASSPVGGQETQYF

d_call: TRBD1
clone_size: once
j_call: TRBJ2-3
v_call: TRBV9
cdr3_nt: TGTGCCAGCAGCATCCGGGACAGGGGCCTTAGCACAGATACGCAGTATTTT
cdr3_aa: CASSIRDRGLSTDTQYF

d_call: TRBD1
clone_size: -
j_call: TRBJ2-3
v_call: TRBV15
cdr3_nt: TGTGCCACCAGCAGCGGGACAGGAAACACAGATACGCAGTATTTT
cdr3_aa: CATSSGTGNTDTQYF

d_call: -
clone_size: -
j_call: TRBJ1-6
v_call: TRBV14
cdr3_nt: TGTGCCAGCAGCCAGGGGGGGAGGTCCTATAATTCACCCCTCCACTTT
cdr3_aa: CASSQGGRSYNSPLHF

d_call: -
clone_size: -
j_call: TRBJ1-1
v_call: TRBV5-1
cdr3_nt: TGCGCCAGCAGCTCGACAGGGAACACTGAAGCTTTCTTT
cdr3_aa: CASSSTGNTEAFF

d_call: TRBD1
clone_size: -
j_call: TRBJ1-2
v_call: TRBV10-2
cdr3_nt: TGCGCCAGCAGTGAAAGGTCAGGGGGCATTAAAGGGTATGGCTACACCTTC
cdr3_aa: CASSERSGGIKGYGYTF

d_call: -
clone_size: few
j_call: TRBJ2-5
v_call: TRBV20-1
cdr3_nt: TGCAGTGCCCAGGACCAAGAGACCCAGTACTTC
cdr3_aa: CSAQDQETQYF

d_call: TRBD2
clone_size: -
j_call: TRBJ2-5
v_call: TRBV20-1
cdr3_nt: TGCAGTGCAAGTCACACCGGGACTAGCGGGGAGACCCAGTACTTC
cdr3_aa: CSASHTGTSGETQYF

d_call: -
clone_size: -
j_call: TRBJ2-1
v_call: TRBV11-3
cdr3_nt: TGTGCCAGCAGCTTAAATACGGGGGTGCAGTTCTTC
cdr3_aa: CASSLNTGVQFF

d_call: TRBD2
clone_size: -
j_call: TRBJ2-5
v_call: TRBV11-3
cdr3_nt: TGTGCCAGCAGTTCCTGGGGCGAACTAGCGGGAGGTGGGGAGACCCAGTACTTC
cdr3_aa: CASSSWGELAGGGETQYF